This T cell receptor beta chain was sequenced during a study of PD-L1 blockade in urothelial cancer. Study-level results: Tumor-associated clones in blood expanded more at 3 weeks in durable-benefit patients.

The method was immunoSEQ multiplex PCR; TCRdb's version includes in-frame clones alone and lacks a portion of them. The repertoire holds approximately 50,000 clones, with about 80% as singletons. Time point here: pretreatment peripheral blood. Locally advanced or metastatic urothelial carcinoma affected all patients. Samples spanned pretreatment and treatment, with 1 to 8 time points per patient. As to this clone: What it recognizes is unknown.

The source was PBMCs, collected around atezolizumab (anti-PD-L1) treatment. The receptor was isolated from a man aged 45-60 years with urothelial cancer.

This chain's CDR3 is CASTSGELFF. The CDR3 DNA sequence: TGTGCCAGCACGAGCGGGGAGCTGTTTTTT. The chain joins TRBV7-9 to TRBJ2-2; D gene unclear. Germline loops: CDR1 SEHNR, CDR2 FQNEAQ (reference sequence). This CDR3 region has 10 residues. Trimming took 7 bases from V and 7 from J, leaving 4 bases between them.